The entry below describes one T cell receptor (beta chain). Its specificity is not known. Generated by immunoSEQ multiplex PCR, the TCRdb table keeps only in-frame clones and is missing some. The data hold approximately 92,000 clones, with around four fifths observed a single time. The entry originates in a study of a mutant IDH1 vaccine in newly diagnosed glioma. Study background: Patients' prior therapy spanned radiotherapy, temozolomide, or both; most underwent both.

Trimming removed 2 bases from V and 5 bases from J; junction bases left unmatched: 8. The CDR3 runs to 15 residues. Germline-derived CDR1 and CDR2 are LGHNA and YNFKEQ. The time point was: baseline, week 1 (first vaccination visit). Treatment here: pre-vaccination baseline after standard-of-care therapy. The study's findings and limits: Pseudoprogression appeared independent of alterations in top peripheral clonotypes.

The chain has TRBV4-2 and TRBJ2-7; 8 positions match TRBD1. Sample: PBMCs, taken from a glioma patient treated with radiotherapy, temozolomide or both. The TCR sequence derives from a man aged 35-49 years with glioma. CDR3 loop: CASSQFRRGQNEQYF. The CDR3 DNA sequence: TGTGCCAGCAGCCAATTCCGCAGGGGGCAAAACGAGCAGTACTTC.